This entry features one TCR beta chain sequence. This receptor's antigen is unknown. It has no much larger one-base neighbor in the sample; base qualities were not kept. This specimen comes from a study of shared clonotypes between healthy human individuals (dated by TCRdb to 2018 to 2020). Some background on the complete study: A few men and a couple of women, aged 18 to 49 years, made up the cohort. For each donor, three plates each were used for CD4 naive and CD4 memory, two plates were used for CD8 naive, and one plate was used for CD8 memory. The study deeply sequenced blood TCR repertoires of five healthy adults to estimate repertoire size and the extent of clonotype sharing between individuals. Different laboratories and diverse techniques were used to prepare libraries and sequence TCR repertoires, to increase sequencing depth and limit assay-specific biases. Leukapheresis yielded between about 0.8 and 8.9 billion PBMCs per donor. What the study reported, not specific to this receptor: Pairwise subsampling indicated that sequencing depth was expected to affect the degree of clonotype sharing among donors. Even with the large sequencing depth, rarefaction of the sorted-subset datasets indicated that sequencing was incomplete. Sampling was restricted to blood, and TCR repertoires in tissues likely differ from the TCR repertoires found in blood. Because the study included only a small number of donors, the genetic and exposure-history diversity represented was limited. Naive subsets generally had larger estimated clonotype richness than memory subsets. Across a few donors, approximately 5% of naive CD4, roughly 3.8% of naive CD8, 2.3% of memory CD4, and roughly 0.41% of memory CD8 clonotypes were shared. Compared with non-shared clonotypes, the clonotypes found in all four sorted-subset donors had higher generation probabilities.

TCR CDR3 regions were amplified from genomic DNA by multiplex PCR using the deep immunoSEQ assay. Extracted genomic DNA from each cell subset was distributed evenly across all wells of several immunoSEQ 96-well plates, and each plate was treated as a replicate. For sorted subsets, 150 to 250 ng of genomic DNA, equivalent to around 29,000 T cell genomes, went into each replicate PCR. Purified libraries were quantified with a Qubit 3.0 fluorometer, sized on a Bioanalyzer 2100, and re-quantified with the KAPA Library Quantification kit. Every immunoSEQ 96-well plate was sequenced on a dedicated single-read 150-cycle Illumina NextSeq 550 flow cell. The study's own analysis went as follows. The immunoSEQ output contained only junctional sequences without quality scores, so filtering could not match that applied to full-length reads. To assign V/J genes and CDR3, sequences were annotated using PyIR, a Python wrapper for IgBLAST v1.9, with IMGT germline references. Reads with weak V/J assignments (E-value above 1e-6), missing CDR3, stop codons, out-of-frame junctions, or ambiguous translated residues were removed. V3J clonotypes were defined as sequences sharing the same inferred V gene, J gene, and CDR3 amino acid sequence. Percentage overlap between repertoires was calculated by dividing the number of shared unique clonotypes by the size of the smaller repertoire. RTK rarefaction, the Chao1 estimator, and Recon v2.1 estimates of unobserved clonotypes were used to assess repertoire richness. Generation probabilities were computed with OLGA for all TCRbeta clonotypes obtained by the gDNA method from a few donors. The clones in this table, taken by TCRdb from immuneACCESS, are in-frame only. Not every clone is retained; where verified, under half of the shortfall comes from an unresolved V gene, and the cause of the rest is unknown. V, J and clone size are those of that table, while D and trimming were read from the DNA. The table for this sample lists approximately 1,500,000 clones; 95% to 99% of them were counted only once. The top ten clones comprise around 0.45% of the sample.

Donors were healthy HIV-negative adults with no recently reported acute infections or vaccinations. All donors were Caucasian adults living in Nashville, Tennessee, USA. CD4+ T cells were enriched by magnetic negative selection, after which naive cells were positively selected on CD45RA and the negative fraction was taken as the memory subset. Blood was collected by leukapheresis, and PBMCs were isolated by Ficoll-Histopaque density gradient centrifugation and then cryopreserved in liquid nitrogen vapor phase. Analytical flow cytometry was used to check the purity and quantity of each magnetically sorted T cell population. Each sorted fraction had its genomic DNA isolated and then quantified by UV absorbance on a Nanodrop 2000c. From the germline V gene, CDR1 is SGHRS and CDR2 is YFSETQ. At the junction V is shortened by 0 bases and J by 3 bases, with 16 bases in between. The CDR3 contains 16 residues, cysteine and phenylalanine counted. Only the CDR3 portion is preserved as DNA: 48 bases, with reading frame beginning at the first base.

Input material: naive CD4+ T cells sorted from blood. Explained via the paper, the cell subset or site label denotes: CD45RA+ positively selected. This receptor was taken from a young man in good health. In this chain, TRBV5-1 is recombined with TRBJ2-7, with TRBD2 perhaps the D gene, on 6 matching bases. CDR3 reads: CASSLEIRELRYEQYF. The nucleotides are TGCGCCAGCAGCTTGGAAATTCGGGAGCTACGCTACGAGCAGTACTTC. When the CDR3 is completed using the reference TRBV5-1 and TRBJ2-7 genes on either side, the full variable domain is KAGVTQTPRYLIKTRGQQVTLSCSPISGHRSVSWYQQTPGQGLQFLFEYFSETQRNKGNFPGRFSGRQFSNSRSEMNVSTLELGDSALYLCASSLEIRELRYEQYFGPGTRLTVT.